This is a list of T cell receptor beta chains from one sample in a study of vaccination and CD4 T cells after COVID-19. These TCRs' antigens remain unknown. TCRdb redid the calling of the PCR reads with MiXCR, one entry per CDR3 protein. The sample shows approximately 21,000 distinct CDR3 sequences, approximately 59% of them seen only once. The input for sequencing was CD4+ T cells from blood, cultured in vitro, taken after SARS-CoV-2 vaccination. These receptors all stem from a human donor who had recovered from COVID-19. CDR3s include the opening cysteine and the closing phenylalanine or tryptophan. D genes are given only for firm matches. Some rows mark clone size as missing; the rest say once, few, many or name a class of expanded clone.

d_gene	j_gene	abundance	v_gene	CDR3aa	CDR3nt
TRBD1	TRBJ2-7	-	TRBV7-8	CASSKGQTYEQYF	TGTGCCAGCAGCAAGGGACAGACCTACGAGCAGTACTTC
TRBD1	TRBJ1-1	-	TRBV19	CASIRDREAEAFF	TGTGCCAGTATAAGGGACAGGGAGGCTGAAGCTTTCTTT
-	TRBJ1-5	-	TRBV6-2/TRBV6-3	CASSSGAISNQPQHF	TGTGCCAGCAGTTCCGGCGCGATTAGCAATCAGCCCCAGCATTTT
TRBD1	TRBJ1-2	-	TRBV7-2	CASSFDRGSGYTF	TGTGCCAGCAGCTTTGACAGGGGCAGCGGCTACACCTTC
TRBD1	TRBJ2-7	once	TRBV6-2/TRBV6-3	CATGQGANEQYF	TGTGCTACGGGCCAGGGGGCTAACGAGCAGTACTTC
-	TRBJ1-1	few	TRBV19	CASSLGRTNTEAFF	TGTGCCAGTAGTCTGGGCAGAACCAACACTGAAGCTTTCTTT
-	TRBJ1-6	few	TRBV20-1	CSARPGTNNSPLHF	TGCAGTGCTCGCCCGGGCACTAATAATTCACCCCTCCACTTT
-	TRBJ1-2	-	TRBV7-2	CASSLSIGNYGYTF	TGTGCCAGCAGCTTAAGCATAGGGAACTATGGCTACACCTTC
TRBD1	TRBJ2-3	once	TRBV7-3	CASSLLIPGQSTDTQYF	TGTGCCAGCAGCTTACTAATACCGGGACAGAGCACAGATACGCAGTATTTT
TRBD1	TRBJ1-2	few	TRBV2	CASSEAGGQVQNTF	TGTGCCAGCAGTGAAGCGGGGGGACAGGTTCAGAACACCTTC
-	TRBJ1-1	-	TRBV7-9	CASSPGIGGVVIF	TGTGCCAGCAGCCCAGGAATCGGGGGGGTTGTCATCTTT
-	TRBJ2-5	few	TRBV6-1	CASSPGTSRETQYF	TGTGCCAGCAGTCCCGGGACCTCTAGGGAGACCCAGTACTTC
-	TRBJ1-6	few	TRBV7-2	CASSLETSSSYNSPLHF	TGTGCCAGCAGCTTAGAAACGTCGAGCTCCTATAATTCACCCCTCCACTTT
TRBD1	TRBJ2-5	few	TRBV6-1	CASKGQGILETQYF	TGTGCCAGCAAGGGACAGGGAATCTTAGAGACCCAGTACTTC
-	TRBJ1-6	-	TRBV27	CASRGIREQGTSPLHF	TGTGCCAGCAGGGGGATAAGGGAACAGGGAACCTCACCCCTCCACTTT
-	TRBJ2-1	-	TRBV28	CASSLLEDKGNEQFF	TGTGCCAGCAGTTTACTTGAGGACAAGGGCAATGAGCAGTTCTTC
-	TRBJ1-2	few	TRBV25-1	CASSLAGQASGYTF	TGTGCCAGCAGTCTTGCGGGGCAGGCTTCGGGCTACACCTTC
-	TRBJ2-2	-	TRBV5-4	CASSLGGRGGTGELFF	TGTGCCAGCAGCTTGGGTGGACGGGGCGGCACCGGGGAGCTGTTTTTT
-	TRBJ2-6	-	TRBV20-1	CSASAGGANVLTF	TGCAGTGCTAGTGCTGGTGGGGCCAACGTCCTGACTTTC
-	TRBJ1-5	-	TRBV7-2	CASSLTGTLNQPQHF	TGTGCCAGCAGCTTAACCGGGACACTGAATCAGCCCCAGCATTTT
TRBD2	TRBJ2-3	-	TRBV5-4	CASSLSLAGSDTQYF	TGTGCCAGCAGCTTGTCCCTAGCGGGGTCCGATACGCAGTATTTT
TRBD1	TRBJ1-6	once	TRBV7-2	CASSTLPGQLNSPLHF	TGTGCCAGCAGCACGTTGCCGGGACAGCTTAATTCACCCCTCCACTTT
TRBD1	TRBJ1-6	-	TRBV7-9	CASSGDSYNSPLHF	TGTGCCAGCAGCGGGGACAGCTATAATTCACCCCTCCACTTT
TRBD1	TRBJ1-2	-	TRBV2	CASSQNRGSAGYTF	TGTGCCAGCAGTCAGAACAGGGGATCCGCTGGCTACACCTTC
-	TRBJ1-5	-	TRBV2	CASRTEKLSNQPQHF	TGTGCCAGCCGGACAGAAAAACTTAGCAATCAGCCCCAGCATTTT
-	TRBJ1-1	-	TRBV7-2	CASSSRTDLNTEAFF	TGTGCCAGCAGCTCCAGGACCGACCTTAACACTGAAGCTTTCTTT
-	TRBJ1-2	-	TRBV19	CASSSPRTGTTGYTF	TGTGCCAGTAGTTCCCCGAGAACTGGAACAACTGGCTACACCTTC
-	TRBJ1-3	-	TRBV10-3	CAISPIQGRAGNTIYF	TGTGCCATCAGCCCCATCCAGGGGCGAGCCGGAAACACCATATATTTT
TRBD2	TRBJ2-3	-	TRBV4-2	CASSQGGGFSTDTQYF	TGTGCCAGCAGCCAAGGCGGGGGGTTTAGCACAGATACGCAGTATTTT
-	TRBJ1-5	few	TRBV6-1	CASIWGGVGNQPQHF	TGTGCCAGCATTTGGGGGGGGGTTGGCAATCAGCCCCAGCATTTT
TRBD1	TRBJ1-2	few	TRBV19	CASNGQGSDGYTF	TGTGCCAGTAACGGACAGGGGAGCGATGGCTACACCTTC
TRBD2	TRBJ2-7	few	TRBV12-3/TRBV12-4	CASSSRWGGAPTLYEQYF	TGTGCCAGCAGTTCCCGGTGGGGAGGGGCGCCTACCCTATACGAGCAGTACTTC
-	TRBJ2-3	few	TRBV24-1	CATSLTGRGDTQYF	TGTGCCACCAGTTTGACAGGGAGGGGAGATACGCAGTATTTT
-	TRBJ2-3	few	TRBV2	CASGSTDTQYF	TGTGCCAGCGGGAGCACAGATACGCAGTATTTT
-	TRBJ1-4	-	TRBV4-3	CASSQKHGLGKLFF	TGCGCCAGCAGCCAAAAACATGGCCTGGGAAAACTGTTTTTT
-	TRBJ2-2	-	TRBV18	CASSLPRDTGELFF	TGTGCAAGCTCACTACCTAGGGACACCGGGGAGCTGTTTTTT
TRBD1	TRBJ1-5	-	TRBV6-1	CASRGGGARQPQHF	TGTGCCAGCAGAGGAGGGGGCGCACGGCAGCCCCAGCATTTT
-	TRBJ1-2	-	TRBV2	CASSSDGNYGYTF	TGTGCCAGCAGTTCGGACGGAAACTATGGCTACACCTTC
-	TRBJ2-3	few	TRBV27	CASGRGFDADTQYF	TGTGCCAGCGGCAGGGGCTTCGACGCAGATACGCAGTATTTT
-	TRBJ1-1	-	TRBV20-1	CSAEQTPGVNTEAFF	TGCAGTGCAGAACAGACTCCGGGGGTGAACACTGAAGCTTTCTTT
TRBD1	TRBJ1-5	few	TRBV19	CASTLGGPGGQPQHF	TGTGCCAGTACCCTGGGGGGGCCAGGGGGTCAGCCCCAGCATTTT
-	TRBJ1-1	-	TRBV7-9	CASSHPRAEAFF	TGTGCCAGCAGCCACCCCAGGGCTGAAGCTTTCTTT
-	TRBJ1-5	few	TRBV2	CASSEMSASNQPQHF	TGTGCCAGCAGTGAAATGTCAGCCAGCAATCAGCCCCAGCATTTT
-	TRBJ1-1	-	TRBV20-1	CSAVQGNTEAFF	TGCAGTGCTGTACAAGGAAACACTGAAGCTTTCTTT
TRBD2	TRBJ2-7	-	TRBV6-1	CASSPGLAGASYEQYF	TGTGCCAGCAGTCCCGGACTAGCGGGAGCCTCCTACGAGCAGTACTTC
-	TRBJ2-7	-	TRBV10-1	CASSESNVGREQYF	TGCGCCAGCAGTGAGAGCAACGTAGGTCGCGAGCAGTACTTC
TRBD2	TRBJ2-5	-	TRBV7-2	CASSPRTSGRATETQYF	TGTGCCAGCAGCCCGAGGACTAGCGGGAGGGCCACGGAGACCCAGTACTTC
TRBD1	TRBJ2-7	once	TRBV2	CASTIKGQGAPQQYF	TGTGCCAGCACCATAAAGGGACAGGGGGCCCCTCAGCAGTACTTC